This TCR beta chain was captured in a study of blood T cell repertoires in COVID-19. Across the study: PBMCs, B-cell-depleted T cells, or T cells provided the cDNA or gDNA that made up the material.

TCRdb keeps only in-frame clones here, not all; method: immunoSEQ multiplex PCR. This sample has about half a million clones; over 75% occur once, and the top ten carry 3.2%. V lost 3 bases, J lost 7 bases, and 19 bases lay in between. CDR1 and CDR2 from the germline V gene are LNHDA and SQIVND (reference sequence). This CDR3 is 16 amino acids long. The sample comprised peripheral blood. The chain uses TRBV19 and TRBJ1-5, with D unclear. The sequence came from a human donor in a cohort sampled during active COVID-19. CDR3 loop: CASSMNSFGVGQPQHF. CDR3 DNA sequence: TGTGCCAGTAGTATGAACAGTTTCGGGGTGGGCCAGCCCCAGCATTTT.